This paragraph reports one T cell receptor (beta chain). Its target is unknown. The data belong to a study of Tregs in tolerant kidney transplant recipients. General study points: This study did not directly address biological reproducibility. Tolerant patients' donor-specific Tregs expanded beyond overall Tregs, suggesting antigen-driven growth.

Only in-frame clones appear in the TCRdb table, and some are missing; sequencing was by immunoSEQ multiplex PCR. The data contain about 8,300 clones, about 32% of them singletons. After 6 to 7 days with irradiated graft donor PBMCs, CFSE-labeled recipient PBMCs were FACS-sorted. The CDR3 is made up of 19 amino acids. Deletions cut 1 base from V and 2 bases from J, with 21 bases between. The germline gives CDR1 MGHRA, CDR2 YSYEKL. The sequences come from CD8+ T cells from blood cultured with allogeneic cells, collected before the transplant. The receptor was isolated from a human patient who received a combined kidney and bone marrow transplant. The J gene is TRBJ2-1, the V gene TRBV4-1; TRBD2 is a possible D gene (5 bases). CDR3 coding DNA: TGCGCCAGCAGCCAAGTATGGGGTCCTGGGAGTGGGGCCTACAATGAGCAGTTCTTC. This encodes CASSQVWGPGSGAYNEQFF.